This T cell receptor beta chain stems from a study of control samples from healthy donors and cancer patients. Libraries were prepared by immunoSEQ multiplex PCR; TCRdb keeps only in-frame clonotypes and omits some of them. The table shows around 200,000 clones, with around 94% occurring only once. The CDR3 runs to 12 residues. The germline CDR1 and CDR2 sequences are SEHNR and FQNEAQ (reference sequence). V was pared by 5 bases and J by 10 bases, with 12 bases between. The receptor comes from a man in his fifties in good health. The sequencing input was blood. This sequence joins TRBV7-9 and TRBJ1-3; D gene unclear. CDR3 sequence: CASSPSSGTIYF. The CDR3, as DNA: TGTGCCAGCAGCCCCTCTAGTGGGACCATATATTTT.